This T cell receptor beta chain was recovered during a study of blood T cell repertoires in COVID-19. The wider study: PBMCs, B-cell-depleted T cells, or T cells were the source of the cDNA or gDNA that made up the material.

Per the germline V gene, CDR1 is MNHEY and CDR2 is SVGAGI. The CDR3 contains 13 residues. V gave up 5 bases and J gave up 7 bases, with 9 bases separating them. In the original analysis: Reference gene primer amplification gave estimated nucleated cell counts. Libraries were prepared by immunoSEQ multiplex PCR; TCRdb keeps only in-frame clonotypes and omits some of them. V and J calls and clone size are those listed in that table; D and trimming were worked out from the DNA. The sample includes a few hundred thousand clones, 70% to 90% of them seen just once. Participants' own reports of clinical history determined their cohort assignment. Donors of Cohort 3 who recovered were those that had two negative PCRs, clearance, or symptom resolution.

Input material: PBMCs or T cells enriched from blood (not recorded which). The chain carries TRBV6-5 and TRBJ1-6, with no clear D. The receptor was derived from a woman aged 25 to 45 who had recovered from COVID-19. CDR3 loop: CASSNAGNSPLHF. The CDR3 region has the DNA TGTGCCAGCAGTAACGCAGGAAATTCACCCCTCCACTTT.